This TCR beta chain is drawn from a study of OX40 agonist ivuxolimab in advanced cancers. The junction had 7 bases not matched to a gene; V was cut back by 0 bases and J by 5 bases. Germline V gene sequence: CDR1 SGHDT, CDR2 YYEEEE. CDR3 length equals 15 residues. Using immunoSEQ multiplex PCR, the repertoire was profiled, and TCRdb retains in-frame clones only, with some absent. Among tens of thousands of clones listed, roughly nine tenths were seen once. Study-level results: Among T cells, CD8+ cells averaged more expanded clones than CD4+ cells.

Comments on this clone: Its matching antigen is unknown.

The J gene is TRBJ2-5, the V gene TRBV5-6; 7 bases are shared with TRBD2. This receptor was taken from an adult with an advanced solid tumor such as melanoma, head and neck, liver or kidney cancer. The sequencing here drew on CD4+ or CD8+ T cells sorted from blood, taken in a trial of the OX40 agonist ivuxolimab. This CDR3 is CASSLVAGSEETQYF. In DNA form, the CDR3 reads TGTGCCAGCAGCTTGGTAGCGGGTAGCGAGGAGACCCAGTACTTC.